The 8 T cell receptor beta chains below were found in one sample sequenced in a study of blood T cell repertoires in COVID-19. Generated by immunoSEQ multiplex PCR, the TCRdb table keeps only in-frame clones and is missing some. The sample holds more than 75,000 clones; about 83% are singletons and the top ten take roughly 8%. Source material: peripheral blood. The source is a man aged 25-45 years with acute or convalescent COVID-19.

This clone appeared once. The chain links TRBV10-3 to TRBJ1-1; D is unclear. The V end lost 1 base, the J end lost 7 bases, and 7 bases lay between the germline ends. This CDR3 is 12 amino acids long. Germline loops: CDR1 ENHRY, CDR2 SYGVKD. DNA for the CDR3: TGTGCCATCAGTGAGTACAGCTATGAAGCTTTCTTT. Amino acids: CAISEYSYEAFF.

In its sample, this clone was seen once. The V call is TRBV5-6, the J call TRBJ2-1; no definite D call. The CDR3 loop spans 11 amino acids. CDR1 is SGHDT, CDR2 YYEEEE, per germline. Trimming took 4 bases from V and 4 from J, leaving 3 bases between them. CDR3 sequence (DNA): TGTGCCAGCAGCGAGTACAATGAGCAGTTCTTC. Its translation: CASSEYNEQFF.

The chain employs TRBV7-2 and TRBJ2-3, with 7 bases lining up with TRBD2. Trimming at V came to 4 bases and at J to 1 base, leaving 2 bases not matched to a gene. The CDR3 runs 14 residues. The germline V gene encodes CDR1 SGHTA and CDR2 FQGNSA. The CDR3 loop reads CASSWGRGTDTQYF. CDR3 nucleotides: TGTGCCAGCAGCTGGGGGAGGGGCACAGATACGCAGTATTTT.

The chain has TRBV14 and TRBJ2-7; 12 nucleotides match TRBD2. J lost 6 bases, V lost 3 bases, and 6 bases had no gene match. This CDR3 has 15 residues. The germline V gene encodes CDR1 SGHDN and CDR2 FVKESK. The CDR3 protein is CASSHLAGGPIEQYF. As DNA, the CDR3 is TGTGCCAGCAGCCATCTAGCGGGAGGGCCTATCGAGCAGTACTTC.

This chain uses TRBV5-1 with TRBJ2-1; maybe TRBD2 (6 bases). CDR3 length: 15 residues. V gave up 7 bases and J gave up 1 base, with 15 bases separating them. In germline, CDR1 is SGHRS, CDR2 YFSETQ. CDR3 in amino acids: CASSGEGLSYNEQFF. The CDR3 nucleotides read TGCGCCAGCTCGGGAGAGGGCCTTTCCTACAATGAGCAGTTCTTC.

The gene calls are TRBV18 and TRBJ1-1; D perhaps matches TRBD1 (6 bases). Deletions cut 3 bases from V and 3 bases from J, with 11 bases between. The CDR3 spans 14 residues. CDR1 KGHSH and CDR2 LQKENI come from the germline V gene. The CDR3 bases are TGTGCCAGCTCACCTAGGACAGTTGACACTGAAGCTTTCTTT. This sequence encodes CASSPRTVDTEAFF.

The rearrangement links TRBV4-3 to TRBJ2-1; D is perhaps TRBD1 (6 bases). V was pared by 0 bases and J by 7 bases, with 13 bases between. The CDR3 runs to 15 residues. The germline gives CDR1 LGHNA, CDR2 YSLEER. The CDR3 DNA reads as TGCGCCAGCAGCCAAGAGTATGGGACATCAAATGAGCAGTTCTTC. It is translated as CASSQEYGTSNEQFF.

J is TRBJ2-1 and V is TRBV28; D not certain. The CDR3 spans 15 residues. Per the germline V gene, CDR1 is MDHEN and CDR2 is SYDVKM. Trimming pared 6 bases from V and 0 bases from J, leaving 12 bases between. CDR3 nucleotides: TGTGCCAGCAGCCCTCCAGGTAGCTCCTACAATGAGCAGTTCTTC. This sequence encodes CASSPPGSSYNEQFF. The full variable domain, rest sourced from reference TRBV28 and TRBJ2-1, is DVKVTQSSRYLVKRTGEKVFLECVQDMDHENMFWYRQDPGLGLRLIYFSYDVKMKEKGDIPEGYSVSREKKERFSLILESASTNQTSMYLCASSPPGSSYNEQFFGPGTRLTVL.